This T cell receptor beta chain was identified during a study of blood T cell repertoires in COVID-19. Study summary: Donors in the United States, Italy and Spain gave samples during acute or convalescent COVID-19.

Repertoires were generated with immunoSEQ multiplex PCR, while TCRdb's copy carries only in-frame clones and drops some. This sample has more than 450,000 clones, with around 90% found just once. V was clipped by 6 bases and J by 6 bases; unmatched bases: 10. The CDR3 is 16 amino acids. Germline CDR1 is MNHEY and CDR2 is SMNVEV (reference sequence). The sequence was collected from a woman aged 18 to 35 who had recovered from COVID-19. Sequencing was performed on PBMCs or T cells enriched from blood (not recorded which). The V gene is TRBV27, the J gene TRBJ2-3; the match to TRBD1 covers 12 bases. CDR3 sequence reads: CASRAGTGGILDTQYF. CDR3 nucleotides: TGTGCCAGCAGGGCAGGGACAGGGGGCATTTTGGATACGCAGTATTTT.